This passage covers 14 T cell receptor beta chains from one sample sequenced in a study of spatial heterogeneity in lung cancer. The time point denotes: sample taken at primary tumor resection. Unsorted whole RNA from tumor, nontumor lung or frozen PBMC underwent sequencing. TCRdb passed the 5' RACE reads through MiXCR, listing each CDR3 protein once. The table lists 30,000 to 50,000 distinct CDR3 sequences, about 6% of them singletons. The source material was PBMCs, sampled at surgery. The receptors were sampled from a male donor with early-stage non-small cell lung cancer.

This clonotype has ten or more counts. The chain carries TRBV5-1 and TRBJ2-7, with 7 positions matching TRBD1. Germline values: CDR1 SGHRS, CDR2 YFSETQ. The CDR3 has 16 residues. V dropped 1 base and J dropped 2; count of bases not matched to a gene: 9. The CDR3 loop reads CASSLLWGQRTYEQYF. The CDR3, as DNA: TGCGCCAGCAGCTTGTTGTGGGGACAGAGAACCTACGAGCAGTACTTC.

At least ten counts were recorded for this clonotype. The chain has TRBV6-6 and TRBJ1-2, with TRBD1 as a possible D gene (6 bases). The CDR3 contains 16 residues. Trimming took 0 bases from V and 7 from J, leaving 18 bases between them. Germline loops: CDR1 MNHNY, CDR2 SVGAGI (reference sequence). The chain's CDR3 is CASSYSSREGGGGYTF. In DNA, the CDR3 is TGTGCCAGCAGTTACTCGAGCCGTGAGGGGGGTGGTGGCTACACCTTC.

This clonotype occurred many times. The chain uses TRBV11-1 and TRBJ1-2, with 7 bases aligning to TRBD1. After removal of 2 bases from V and 6 bases from J, the junction contained 9 bases not matched to a gene. The CDR3 runs 15 residues. CDR1 is SGHAT, CDR2 FQDESV, per germline (reference sequence). The CDR3 protein is CASSLQGGTLNGYTF. In DNA, the CDR3 is TGTGCCAGCAGCTTACAGGGGGGGACTCTGAATGGCTACACCTTC. Supplemented by reference TRBV11-1 and TRBJ1-2, the full variable domain reads EAEVAQSPRYKITEKSQAVAFWCDPISGHATLYWYRQILGQGPELLVQFQDESVVDDSQLPKDRFSAERLKGVDSTLKIQPAELGDSAMYLCASSLQGGTLNGYTFGSGTRLTVV.

This clonotype is medium-sized (0.01 to 0.1%) within its sample. The rearrangement links TRBV6-2 or TRBV6-3 to TRBJ2-7; the D call may be TRBD1 or TRBD2 (5 bases each). V was shortened by 2 bases and J by 2 bases, with 13 bases between the two germline ends. Germline V lookup: CDR1 MNHEY, CDR2 SVGEGT. This CDR3 is built from 15 residues. In DNA form, the CDR3 reads TGTGCCAGCAGTTACCCCGGGACCGAAACCTACGAGCAGTACTTC. Its protein product is CASSYPGTETYEQYF.

This clonotype was found a few times. This chain connects TRBV5-1 to TRBJ2-3; D call uncertain. This CDR3 comprises 15 residues. Per germline, CDR1 SGHRS and CDR2 YFSETQ. Between the trimmed V and J ends, which lost 4 bases and 7 bases, there was a span of 19 bases. The chain's CDR3 is CASSLRAGDANTQYF. As DNA, the CDR3 is TGCGCCAGCAGCCTCCGGGCCGGTGATGCCAATACGCAGTATTTT.

Relative to its sample, this clonotype is medium-sized (0.01 to 0.1%). The CDR3 loop is CASSSDKQGNEPQHF. The CDR3 DNA is TGTGCCAGCAGTTCCGACAAACAGGGGAACGAGCCCCAGCATTTT. This chain joins TRBV12-3 or TRBV12-4 and TRBJ1-5; 7 bases agree with TRBD1. The CDR3 covers 15 residues. Trimming at V came to 4 bases and at J to 8 bases, leaving 11 bases not matched to a gene.

This clonotype was counted ten times or more. The chain is built from TRBV30 and TRBJ2-7, with a tentative D call TRBD2 (5 bases). V shed 2 bases and J shed 0 bases, with 11 bases lying between them. The CDR3 extends over 14 amino acids. Per the germline V gene, CDR1 is GTSNPN and CDR2 is SVGIG (reference sequence). The CDR3 sequence: CAWSRGGVSYEQYF. The CDR3 bases are TGTGCCTGGAGTCGCGGAGGCGTCTCCTACGAGCAGTACTTC.

As regards this clonotype: A read error may be the cause here, since a much bigger clone is one base away. This is likely a read error, given that the CDR3 carries no conserved phenylalanine or tryptophan at its end. V gene TRBV10-3 combines with J gene TRBJ2-1; 10 bases are a match to TRBD2. CDR3 length: 16 amino acids. The V and J ends lost 0 bases and 8 bases, in that order; junction bases with no gene match: 7. Germline values: CDR1 ENHRY, CDR2 SYGVKD. The CDR3 DNA is TGTGCCATCAGTGAGTCGAGCGGGGGGGGCGAAGATGAGCAGTTCCTC. Amino acid sequence: CAISESSGGGEDEQFL.

This clonotype was counted ten times or more. V usage is TRBV6-6 and J usage is TRBJ1-1; 9 bases fit TRBD1. With V trimmed by 6 bases and J by 5 bases, 7 bases remained unmatched. Germline V gene lookup returns CDR1 MNHNY and CDR2 SVGAGI (reference sequence). The CDR3 runs 14 residues. The CDR3 here is CASSIDRGLTEAFF. The DNA for the CDR3 is TGTGCCAGCAGCATTGACAGGGGGTTAACTGAAGCTTTCTTT.

In its sample, this clonotype was seen a few times. The gene calls are TRBV12-3 or TRBV12-4 and TRBJ2-4; possibly TRBD2 for D (5 bases). This CDR3 has 15 amino acids. V was pared by 1 base and J by 2 bases, with 9 bases between. For the CDR3, the DNA is TGTGCCAGCAGTTTAGGGCCGGGGACCAAAAACATTCAGTACTTC. Its translation is CASSLGPGTKNIQYF.

This clonotype showed up many times. The gene calls are TRBV9 and TRBJ1-2; D remains ambiguous. Germline V gives CDR1 SGDLS, CDR2 YYNGEE. Trimming left V 0 bases short and J 2 bases short, with 5 bases between. The CDR3 loop spans 13 amino acids. CDR3 bases: TGTGCCAGCAGCGTAGACCAGAACTATGGCTACACCTTC. This codes for CASSVDQNYGYTF. Based on the CDR3 plus reference TRBV9 and TRBJ1-2, the full variable domain is DSGVTQTPKHLITATGQRVTLRCSPRSGDLSVYWYQQSLDQGLQFLIQYYNGEERAKGNILERFSAQQFPDLHSELNLSSLELGDSALYFCASSVDQNYGYTFGSGTRLTVV.

Turning to this clonotype: A clone one base away is much larger, so this may be a read error. This chain links TRBV5-1 with TRBJ2-7, with D hard to call. CDR1 is SGHRS, CDR2 YFSETQ, per germline. The CDR3 sequence is 13 residues long. CDR3 loop: CTSRPQATYEQYF. In nucleotides, the CDR3 is TGCACCAGCAGACCCCAGGCGACCTACGAGCAGTACTTC.

This clonotype was seen at least ten times. V and J are TRBV4-1 and TRBJ1-1; D is unclear. This CDR3 has 14 residues. V dropped 0 bases and J dropped 6 bases, with 11 bases sitting between them. Germline CDR1 is MGHRA and CDR2 is YSYEKL. The CDR3 coding sequence is TGCGCCAGCAGCCAAGATTTCGGGAAGGCTGAAGCTTTCTTT. It translates to CASSQDFGKAEAFF.

This clonotype was detected ten times or more. The chain uses TRBV5-6 and TRBJ1-5; tentative D call: TRBD1 (5 bases). Per germline, CDR1 SGHDT and CDR2 YYEEEE. The CDR3 extends over 18 amino acids. V was cut by 0 bases and J by 4 bases, with 20 bases left in between. Here the CDR3 DNA reads TGTGCCAGCAGCTTGGAGGCCGGCAGGGAGGGTTTTAATCAGCCCCAGCATTTT. Translation gives CASSLEAGREGFNQPQHF.